This T cell receptor beta chain was sequenced in a study of CD8+CD57+ T cells in acquired aplastic anemia. The patients chosen for sequencing had shown expansion of CD8+CD57+ cells (detected by flow cytometry). Patients had undergone no therapy by the time their blood was sampled. This clonotype was counted a single time. Its antigen remains unknown. Germline V lookup: CDR1 SGHVS, CDR2 FQNEAQ. The CDR3 has 17 residues. Trimming removed 5 bases from V and 0 bases from J; junction bases left unmatched: 10. TCR beta VDJ combinations and CDR3 sequences were profiled from genomic DNA. MiXCR, applied by TCRdb to the reads, yields one record per CDR3 protein. This table holds around 170,000 distinct CDR3 sequences, less than 60% found once. Study results and caveats: Levels of CD8+ Simpson's diversity were not significantly distinct in patients versus controls.

This sequence joins TRBV7-8 and TRBJ1-5; 7 bases match TRBD1. The sample taken for sequencing was sorted CD4+, CD8+, or CD8+CD57+ T cells (not recorded which) from PBMCs. The clonotype originates from a human donor with aplastic anemia. The CDR3 protein is CASSRTGTVNSNQPQHF. The CDR3, as DNA: TGTGCCAGCAGCAGAACGGGGACAGTTAATAGCAATCAGCCCCAGCATTTT.